This T cell receptor beta chain was captured in a study of response to subunit inactivated influenza vaccine. Study-level points and caveats: With each seasonal influenza vaccination, the authors suggested, few new T cells are recruited.

The V end was cut by 0 bases, the J end by 0 bases, with 16 bases between. CDR3 length: 18 residues. The germline V gene encodes CDR1 MNHEY and CDR2 SVGAGI. MiXCR, run by TCRdb on the RT-PCR reads, gives a single entry per CDR3 protein. The table lists hundreds of thousands of distinct CDR3 sequences, 11% of them singletons. Comments on this clonotype: Antigen: not known.

In addition, the sample was reused for a study of T cells expressing NK-cell markers. From that paper: 5'RACE template switching with UMIs produced the TCR beta cDNA. Each TCR beta repertoire originated in sorted T cells that were CD3+CD56+NKG2C+, CD3+CD56+NKG2C- or CD3+CD56-NKG2C+.

This sequence joins TRBV6-5 and TRBJ2-3; perhaps TRBD1 as D (5 bases). The sequence came from a man in his fifties or sixties who received an inactivated influenza vaccine. The input for sequencing was PBMCs from blood, taken on the day of vaccination. The CDR3 protein is CASSYSGPNTPSTDTQYF. CDR3 in DNA: TGTGCCAGCAGTTACTCGGGGCCAAACACACCTAGCACAGATACGCAGTATTTT.